This T cell receptor beta chain comes out of a study of T cell responses to AZD1222 COVID-19 vaccine. TCRdb's table, derived via immunoSEQ multiplex PCR, lists solely in-frame clones and lacks some. The table shows 90,000 to 130,000 clones, with roughly 92% occurring only once. Study conclusions and caveats: Repertoires were obtained only post-peak T cell response. Nearly half of spike-specific TCRs reportedly go after variant regions that carry no mutations. It should be noted that donors were predominantly white British and more often female, and clonal diversity was possibly underestimated. Vaccine-associated CD4 TCRs ranged over spike, dominating at 160-218 and 743-854.

Looked up from germline, CDR1 is SEHNR and CDR2 is FQNEAQ (reference sequence). This CDR3 contains 14 residues. V lost 2 bases, J lost 7 bases, and 9 bases lay in between. A remark on this clone: No antigen is known for it.

The specimen comprised peripheral blood, sampled 28 days after the second AZD1222 dose. The sequence came from an adult who received the AZD1222 COVID-19 vaccine. This rearrangement joins TRBV7-9 to TRBJ1-6, with D possibly being TRBD1 (5 bases). As DNA, the CDR3 is TGTGCCAGCAGCTTAACTGACAGCAATTCACCCCTCCACTTT. Amino acids: CASSLTDSNSPLHF.